The 5 T cell receptor beta chains below all came from one sample that was sequenced in a study of T-cell reconstitution after alpha-beta-depleted transplantation in children. It was with unique molecular identifiers that the TCRbeta library was prepared. TCRdb redid the calling of the PCR reads with MiXCR, one entry per CDR3 protein. The sample lists about 90,000 distinct CDR3 sequences; 15% were seen once. The sequencing here drew on PBMCs, mostly from graft donor cells, taken 180 days after TCRalphabeta/CD19-depleted stem cell transplant. These receptors came from a male patient aged 2-9 years who had a stem cell transplant for acute lymphoblastic leukemia, so the T cells may come from the graft donor.

This clonotype was counted a few times. V usage is TRBV12-3 or TRBV12-4 and J usage is TRBJ2-3, with D perhaps assigned TRBD1 or TRBD2 (5 bases each). The CDR3 sequence is 12 residues long. Trimming pared 8 bases from V and 7 bases from J, leaving 13 bases between. The CDR3 DNA reads TGTGCCAGCGGGGGTGCACGATATACGCAGTATTTT. Amino acids: CASGGARYTQYF.

This clonotype has just a few counts. This sequence joins TRBV7-9 and TRBJ1-2, with D uncertain. Germline V gives CDR1 SEHNR, CDR2 FQNEAQ (reference sequence). Between the trimmed V and J ends, which lost 2 bases and 4 bases, there was a span of 8 bases. CDR3 size: 13 residues. CDR3 amino acids: CASSLPSAYGYTF. DNA for the CDR3: TGTGCCAGCAGCTTACCGTCAGCCTATGGCTACACCTTC.

The V call is TRBV29-1, the J call TRBJ1-2; 7 nucleotides align to TRBD1. This CDR3 is 17 amino acids long. Germline CDR1 is SQVTM and CDR2 is ANQGSEA. Losses at the gene ends were 1 base for V and 5 bases for J; bases not matched to a gene: 16. The CDR3 DNA is TGCAGCGTTGAAGCCGACAGGGTTCCAGGGGGGCTTTATGGCTACACCTTC. Its protein is CSVEADRVPGGLYGYTF.

This clonotype was found a few times. The chain couples TRBV20-1 to TRBJ2-1, with TRBD2 matching 7 bases. Germline CDR1 and CDR2: DFQATT and SNEGSKA (reference sequence). V gave up 7 bases and J gave up 0 bases; unmatched junction bases: 9. The CDR3 is made up of 15 amino acids. The CDR3 DNA reads as TGCAGTGTAGCGGGCGGTCTCAGCTCCTACAATGAGCAGTTCTTC. Its protein product is CSVAGGLSSYNEQFF.

The V gene is TRBV24-1, the J gene TRBJ2-7; no clear D. Germline lookup yields CDR1 KGHDR and CDR2 SFDVKD. The V end was cut by 6 bases, the J end by 5 bases, with 7 bases between. The CDR3 is 11 residues long. In DNA, the CDR3 is TGTGCCACCAGTTGGCAAGACGAGCAGTACTTC. It translates to CATSWQDEQYF.